This TCR beta chain stems from a study of blood T cell repertoires in COVID-19. Whole-study context: Italy, Spain and the United States were the sources of the convalescent and acute COVID-19 samples.

Per the original data handling: Reference gene primers were amplified, and this amplification served to estimate nucleated cell counts. TCRdb keeps only in-frame clones here, not all; method: immunoSEQ multiplex PCR. V and J calls and clone size follow that table, whereas D and trimming were derived from the DNA. The sample yields 110,000 or so clones, roughly 88% seen once. Germline trimming cut 7 bases from V and 5 bases from J; bases unmatched to any gene: 16. Germline V lookup: CDR1 GTSNPN, CDR2 SVGIG (reference sequence). This CDR3 has 15 residues. This clone was seen only once. The clonotype comes from a woman aged 70-85 years who had recovered from COVID-19. Source material: peripheral blood. The V gene is TRBV30, the J gene TRBJ1-2, with 7 bases aligning to TRBD1. Here the CDR3 DNA reads TGTGCCTCACACTATAACCCGGGACAGACTTATGGCTACACCTTC. It specifies CASHYNPGQTYGYTF.